This TCR beta chain was sequenced for a study of blood T cells in healthy people across ages. Study-level results: It was held that diversity estimates obtained from one million T cells represented underestimates. Unsorted PBMCs prevented conclusive naive versus antigen-experienced comparison.

As regards this clonotype: Its antigen remains unidentified.

The CDR3 runs 16 residues. Germline V gene sequence: CDR1 SGHVS, CDR2 FQNEAQ. The junction had 12 bases not matched to a gene; V was cut back by 8 bases and J by 6 bases. With a J-beta primer mix and a sample-barcoded 5' primer, a second PCR ran about 7 to 12 cycles. TCRdb reprocessed the 5' RACE reads via MiXCR and lists one record per CDR3 protein. The sample lists about 900,000 distinct CDR3 sequences; around 68% were seen once. V usage is TRBV7-8 and J usage is TRBJ2-2; TRBD1 matches 10 bases. Sample: blood. This sequence originates from a man younger than 45 in good health. For the CDR3, the DNA is TGTGCCAGCCCCTTGCGACAGGGGGCGCGGGCCGGGGAGCTGTTTTTT. Translation gives CASPLRQGARAGELFF.